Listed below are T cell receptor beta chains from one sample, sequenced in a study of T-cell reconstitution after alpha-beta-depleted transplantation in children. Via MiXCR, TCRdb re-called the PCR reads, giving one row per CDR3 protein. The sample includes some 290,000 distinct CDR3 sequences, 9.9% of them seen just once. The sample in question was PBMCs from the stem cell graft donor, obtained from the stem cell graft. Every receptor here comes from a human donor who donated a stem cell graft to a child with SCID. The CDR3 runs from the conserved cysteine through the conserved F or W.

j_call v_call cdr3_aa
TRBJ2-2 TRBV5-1 CASSFAANTGELFF
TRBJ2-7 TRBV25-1 CASSEWGSHYEQYF
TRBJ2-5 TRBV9 CASSAGTGMGETQYF
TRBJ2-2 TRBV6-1 CASSEFQSNTGELFF
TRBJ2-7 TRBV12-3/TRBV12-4 CASTRSDYEQYF
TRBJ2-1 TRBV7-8 CASRLGQSSYNEQFF
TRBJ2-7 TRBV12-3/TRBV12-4 CASSLAGLSYEQYF
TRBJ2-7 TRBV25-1 CASSASGTQGHEQYF
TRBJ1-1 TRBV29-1 CSVEYSGPGEAFF
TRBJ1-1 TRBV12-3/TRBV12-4 CASHLGAGAEAFF
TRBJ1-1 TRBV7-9 CASSLVAANQNTEAFF
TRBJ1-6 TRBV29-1 CSYRDGNSPLHF
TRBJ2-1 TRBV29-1 CSVVVSGGFNEQFF
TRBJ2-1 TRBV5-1 CASSLAYEQFF
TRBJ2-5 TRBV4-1 CASRSRTSGDETQYF
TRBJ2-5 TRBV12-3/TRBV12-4 CASSPRARETQYF
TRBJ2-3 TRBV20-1 CSAEAPEGDTQYF
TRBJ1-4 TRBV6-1 CASSDGIAGEKLFF
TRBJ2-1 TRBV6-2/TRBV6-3 CASSRTVNEQFF
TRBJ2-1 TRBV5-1 CASGRDNNRDEQFF
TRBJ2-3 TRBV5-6 CASSAGLAITDTQYF
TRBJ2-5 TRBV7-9 CASSPAGLAVVETQYF
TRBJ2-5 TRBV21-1 CASSKAGGGLQETQYF
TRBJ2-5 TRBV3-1 CASSTFLPTGEETQYF
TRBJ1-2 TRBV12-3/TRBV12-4 CASSFGDWNYGYTF
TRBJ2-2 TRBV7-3 CASRAQGAIGELFF
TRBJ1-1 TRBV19 CASTTDRGDTEAFF
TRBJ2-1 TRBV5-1 CASSLDLAGGISSYNEQFF
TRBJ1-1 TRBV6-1 CASRQAFGGLGTEAFF
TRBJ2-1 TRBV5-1 CASSFGTGLYEQFF
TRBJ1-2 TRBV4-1 CASSKQGAGYGYTF
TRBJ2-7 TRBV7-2 CASSLGTSVDGQYF
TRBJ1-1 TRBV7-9 CASSPGGKVKAFF
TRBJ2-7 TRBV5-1 CASSPGTSWEQYF
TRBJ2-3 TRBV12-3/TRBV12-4 CASRELAGPKGNTQYF
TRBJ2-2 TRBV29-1 CSVGWGTSPGELFF
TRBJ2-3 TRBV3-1 CASSPPAGSRGTQYF
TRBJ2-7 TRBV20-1 CSAGSGLRAHEQYF
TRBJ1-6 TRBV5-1 CASSLVAGQNGSPLHF
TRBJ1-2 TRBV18 CASSPGKTSYTF
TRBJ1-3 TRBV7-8 CASSPNRGNTIYF
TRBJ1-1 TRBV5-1 CASSLTDRGTEAFF
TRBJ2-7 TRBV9 CASSVAGDRGLNEQYF
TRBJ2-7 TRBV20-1 CSARERRVHEQYF
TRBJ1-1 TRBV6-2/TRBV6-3 CASSSDTLNTEAFF
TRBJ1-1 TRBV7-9 CASRAGGESRTEAFF
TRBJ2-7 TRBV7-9 CASSPSPEEQYF
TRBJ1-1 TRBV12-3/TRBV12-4 CATSPGTNTEAFF
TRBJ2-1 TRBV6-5 CASSNRGPGDNEQFF
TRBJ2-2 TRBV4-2 CASSLDFLELFF
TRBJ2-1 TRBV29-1 CSVGYTLRDNEQFF